A selection of T cell receptor beta chains follows, all from one sample in a study of glioma-infiltrating T cells after dendritic cell vaccination. TCRdb's copy holds only in-frame clones and misses some; the assay was immunoSEQ multiplex PCR. The sample yields about 46,000 clones, over 75% seen once. Specimen: blood, collected after dendritic cell vaccination. The receptors originated from a human donor with glioblastoma. Both conserved end residues are part of each CDR3. D genes are given only for firm matches. Only part of the rows carry a size: once, few, many, or a class if the clone is expanded.

J gene: TRBJ2-3
V gene: TRBV28
D gene: -
clone size: -
CDR3 protein: CASTRARVSTDTQYF
CDR3 DNA: TGTGCCAGCACCAGGGCGAGAGTTAGCACAGATACGCAGTATTTT

J gene: TRBJ2-7
V gene: TRBV5-1
D gene: -
clone size: -
CDR3 protein: CASSREGLAYEQYF
CDR3 DNA: TGCGCCAGCAGCCGAGAGGGACTTGCCTACGAGCAGTACTTC

J gene: TRBJ1-4
V gene: TRBV2
D gene: TRBD1
clone size: -
CDR3 protein: CASKDRLGEKLFF
CDR3 DNA: TGTGCCAGCAAGGACAGGCTAGGTGAAAAACTGTTTTTT

J gene: TRBJ2-1
V gene: TRBV6-1
D gene: TRBD1
clone size: -
CDR3 protein: CASSDRVRAYNEQFF
CDR3 DNA: TGTGCCAGCAGCGACAGGGTCCGCGCCTACAATGAGCAGTTCTTC

J gene: TRBJ1-1
V gene: TRBV6-5
D gene: -
clone size: -
CDR3 protein: CASSLAMNTEAFF
CDR3 DNA: TGTGCCAGCAGTTTGGCCATGAACACTGAAGCTTTCTTT

J gene: TRBJ1-5
V gene: TRBV19
D gene: -
clone size: -
CDR3 protein: CASKWRDGNQPQHF
CDR3 DNA: TGTGCCAGTAAATGGAGGGACGGCAATCAGCCCCAGCATTTT

J gene: TRBJ1-5
V gene: TRBV15
D gene: -
clone size: -
CDR3 protein: CATSRAEQPQHF
CDR3 DNA: TGTGCCACCAGCAGAGCGGAGCAGCCCCAGCATTTT

J gene: TRBJ2-6
V gene: TRBV18
D gene: -
clone size: -
CDR3 protein: CASSPRGGSGANVLTF
CDR3 DNA: TGTGCCAGCTCACCACGGGGAGGCTCTGGGGCCAACGTCCTGACTTTC

J gene: TRBJ2-7
V gene: TRBV28
D gene: TRBD2
clone size: -
CDR3 protein: CASSFGGTRREQYF
CDR3 DNA: TGTGCCAGCAGTTTCGGAGGGACTAGGCGGGAGCAGTACTTC

J gene: TRBJ2-1
V gene: TRBV4-1
D gene: TRBD1
clone size: -
CDR3 protein: CASSQVQGTGSVGVEFF
CDR3 DNA: TGCGCCAGCAGCCAAGTTCAGGGGACAGGTTCAGTCGGGGTGGAGTTCTTC

J gene: TRBJ1-1
V gene: TRBV6-5
D gene: TRBD1
clone size: once
CDR3 protein: CASSFPGGTEAFF
CDR3 DNA: TGTGCCAGCTCCTTCCCAGGGGGCACTGAAGCTTTCTTT

J gene: TRBJ1-2
V gene: TRBV20-1
D gene: -
clone size: -
CDR3 protein: CSAGEDGYTF
CDR3 DNA: TGCAGTGCCGGGGAGGATGGCTACACCTTC

J gene: TRBJ1-1
V gene: TRBV7-8
D gene: TRBD1
clone size: -
CDR3 protein: CASSLWPTGNREAFF
CDR3 DNA: TGTGCCAGCAGCTTATGGCCGACAGGGAACCGTGAAGCTTTCTTT

J gene: TRBJ1-1
V gene: TRBV5-4
D gene: TRBD1
clone size: -
CDR3 protein: CASSPGGQGANTEAFF
CDR3 DNA: TGTGCCAGCAGCCCAGGGGGGCAGGGGGCGAACACTGAAGCTTTCTTT

J gene: TRBJ2-1
V gene: TRBV29-1
D gene: TRBD2
clone size: -
CDR3 protein: CSVSSSGSGEQFF
CDR3 DNA: TGCAGCGTTTCGTCTAGCGGGAGCGGTGAGCAGTTCTTC

J gene: TRBJ2-1
V gene: TRBV11-2
D gene: TRBD2
clone size: once
CDR3 protein: CASSLVWREAEQFF
CDR3 DNA: TGTGCCAGCAGCTTAGTTTGGCGGGAGGCTGAGCAGTTCTTC

J gene: TRBJ2-1
V gene: TRBV30
D gene: -
clone size: -
CDR3 protein: CAWSLQYNEQFF
CDR3 DNA: TGTGCCTGGAGCTTACAATACAATGAGCAGTTCTTC

J gene: TRBJ2-1
V gene: TRBV6-6
D gene: -
clone size: -
CDR3 protein: CASSYSPGYDEQFF
CDR3 DNA: TGTGCCAGCAGTTACTCGCCAGGGTACGATGAGCAGTTCTTC

J gene: TRBJ2-5
V gene: TRBV29-1
D gene: TRBD2
clone size: -
CDR3 protein: CSVGGLAGGQETQYF
CDR3 DNA: TGCAGCGTTGGGGGGCTAGCGGGAGGGCAAGAGACCCAGTACTTC

J gene: TRBJ1-2
V gene: TRBV28
D gene: TRBD1
clone size: -
CDR3 protein: CASSGQTFLLYGYTF
CDR3 DNA: TGTGCCAGCTCGGGACAGACTTTTCTGCTCTATGGCTACACCTTC

J gene: TRBJ1-5
V gene: TRBV5-5
D gene: -
clone size: -
CDR3 protein: CASSLVGDQPQHF
CDR3 DNA: TGTGCCAGCAGCTTGGTCGGGGATCAGCCCCAGCATTTT

J gene: TRBJ1-5
V gene: TRBV2
D gene: -
clone size: -
CDR3 protein: CASSERGYSNQPQHF
CDR3 DNA: TGTGCCAGCAGTGAAAGGGGATATAGCAATCAGCCCCAGCATTTT